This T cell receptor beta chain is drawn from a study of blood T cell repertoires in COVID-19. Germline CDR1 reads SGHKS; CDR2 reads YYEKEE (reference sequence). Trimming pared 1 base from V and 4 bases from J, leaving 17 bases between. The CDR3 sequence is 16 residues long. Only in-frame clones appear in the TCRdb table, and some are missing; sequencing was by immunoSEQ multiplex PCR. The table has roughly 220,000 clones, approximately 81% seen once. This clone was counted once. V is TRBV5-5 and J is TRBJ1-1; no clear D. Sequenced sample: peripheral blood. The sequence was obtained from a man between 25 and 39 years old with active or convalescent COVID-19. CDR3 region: CASSLLPPGVGTEAFF. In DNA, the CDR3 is TGTGCCAGCAGCTTGTTGCCTCCCGGGGTGGGCACTGAAGCTTTCTTT.